This is a list of T cell receptor beta chains from one sample in a study of cytomegalovirus exposure and HLA in healthy donors. Sequencing was performed with immunoSEQ multiplex PCR; in TCRdb, only in-frame clones are kept and a portion is missing. The repertoire holds some 130,000 clones, with 80% as singletons. The specimen sequenced was PBMCs. These receptors originate from a man aged 30 to 39 in good health and CMV-seronegative. CDR3s include the opening cysteine and the closing phenylalanine or tryptophan.

len	v_gene	j_gene	CDR3aa
14	TRBV28	TRBJ1-1	CASRPFPRKREAFF
14	TRBV6-5	TRBJ1-4	CASSYSKGGEKLFF
14	TRBV9	TRBJ2-7	CASSVGLWEGEQYF
14	TRBV29-1	TRBJ1-1	CSARGGARETEAFF
13	TRBV29-1	TRBJ1-3	CSVDAGRGNTIYF
12	TRBV7-9	TRBJ2-3	CASSPEGDTQYF
15	TRBV28	TRBJ2-1	CASTPGTGVYNEQFF
15	TRBV5-1	TRBJ2-1	CASSLELAGAYEQFF
15	TRBV10-3	TRBJ2-3	CAISDTSGRADTQYF
16	TRBV4-3	TRBJ1-2	CASSQEGTPWNYGYTF
16	TRBV9	TRBJ2-2	CASSAPGLESTGELFF
14	TRBV5-1	TRBJ2-3	CASSLVAGTDTQYF
13	TRBV7-2	TRBJ1-2	CASSPDKNYGYTF
13	TRBV27	TRBJ1-1	CASTPGMNTEAFF
15	TRBV10-3	TRBJ2-1	CAISGPNGGGNEQFF
14	TRBV5-1	TRBJ2-2	CASSLGTGTGELFF
13	TRBV28	TRBJ1-1	CASSSQGLTEAFF
11	TRBV30	TRBJ2-3	CAWSVLSPQYF
15	TRBV7-2	TRBJ2-7	CASSLVLAVSYEQYF
14	TRBV6-5	TRBJ2-3	CASSTPRGTDTQYF
16	TRBV11-2	TRBJ2-7	CASSLDRSTGGYEQYF
17	TRBV4-3	TRBJ2-2	CASSPQTSGRVTGELFF
15	TRBV7-2	TRBJ2-5	CASSFGTGGGETQYF
14	TRBV5-1	TRBJ2-7	CASSLDRRAYEQYF